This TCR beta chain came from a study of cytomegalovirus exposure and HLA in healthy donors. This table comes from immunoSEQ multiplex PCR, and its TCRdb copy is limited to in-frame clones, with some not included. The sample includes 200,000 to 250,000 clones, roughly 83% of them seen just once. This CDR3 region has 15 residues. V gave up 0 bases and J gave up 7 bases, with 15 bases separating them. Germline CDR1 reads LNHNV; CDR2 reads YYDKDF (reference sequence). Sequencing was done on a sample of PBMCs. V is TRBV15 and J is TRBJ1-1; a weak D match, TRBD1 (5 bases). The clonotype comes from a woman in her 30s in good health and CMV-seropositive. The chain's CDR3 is CATSRDRGLGNEAFF. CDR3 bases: TGTGCCACCAGCAGAGATCGGGGGTTGGGAAATGAAGCTTTCTTT.